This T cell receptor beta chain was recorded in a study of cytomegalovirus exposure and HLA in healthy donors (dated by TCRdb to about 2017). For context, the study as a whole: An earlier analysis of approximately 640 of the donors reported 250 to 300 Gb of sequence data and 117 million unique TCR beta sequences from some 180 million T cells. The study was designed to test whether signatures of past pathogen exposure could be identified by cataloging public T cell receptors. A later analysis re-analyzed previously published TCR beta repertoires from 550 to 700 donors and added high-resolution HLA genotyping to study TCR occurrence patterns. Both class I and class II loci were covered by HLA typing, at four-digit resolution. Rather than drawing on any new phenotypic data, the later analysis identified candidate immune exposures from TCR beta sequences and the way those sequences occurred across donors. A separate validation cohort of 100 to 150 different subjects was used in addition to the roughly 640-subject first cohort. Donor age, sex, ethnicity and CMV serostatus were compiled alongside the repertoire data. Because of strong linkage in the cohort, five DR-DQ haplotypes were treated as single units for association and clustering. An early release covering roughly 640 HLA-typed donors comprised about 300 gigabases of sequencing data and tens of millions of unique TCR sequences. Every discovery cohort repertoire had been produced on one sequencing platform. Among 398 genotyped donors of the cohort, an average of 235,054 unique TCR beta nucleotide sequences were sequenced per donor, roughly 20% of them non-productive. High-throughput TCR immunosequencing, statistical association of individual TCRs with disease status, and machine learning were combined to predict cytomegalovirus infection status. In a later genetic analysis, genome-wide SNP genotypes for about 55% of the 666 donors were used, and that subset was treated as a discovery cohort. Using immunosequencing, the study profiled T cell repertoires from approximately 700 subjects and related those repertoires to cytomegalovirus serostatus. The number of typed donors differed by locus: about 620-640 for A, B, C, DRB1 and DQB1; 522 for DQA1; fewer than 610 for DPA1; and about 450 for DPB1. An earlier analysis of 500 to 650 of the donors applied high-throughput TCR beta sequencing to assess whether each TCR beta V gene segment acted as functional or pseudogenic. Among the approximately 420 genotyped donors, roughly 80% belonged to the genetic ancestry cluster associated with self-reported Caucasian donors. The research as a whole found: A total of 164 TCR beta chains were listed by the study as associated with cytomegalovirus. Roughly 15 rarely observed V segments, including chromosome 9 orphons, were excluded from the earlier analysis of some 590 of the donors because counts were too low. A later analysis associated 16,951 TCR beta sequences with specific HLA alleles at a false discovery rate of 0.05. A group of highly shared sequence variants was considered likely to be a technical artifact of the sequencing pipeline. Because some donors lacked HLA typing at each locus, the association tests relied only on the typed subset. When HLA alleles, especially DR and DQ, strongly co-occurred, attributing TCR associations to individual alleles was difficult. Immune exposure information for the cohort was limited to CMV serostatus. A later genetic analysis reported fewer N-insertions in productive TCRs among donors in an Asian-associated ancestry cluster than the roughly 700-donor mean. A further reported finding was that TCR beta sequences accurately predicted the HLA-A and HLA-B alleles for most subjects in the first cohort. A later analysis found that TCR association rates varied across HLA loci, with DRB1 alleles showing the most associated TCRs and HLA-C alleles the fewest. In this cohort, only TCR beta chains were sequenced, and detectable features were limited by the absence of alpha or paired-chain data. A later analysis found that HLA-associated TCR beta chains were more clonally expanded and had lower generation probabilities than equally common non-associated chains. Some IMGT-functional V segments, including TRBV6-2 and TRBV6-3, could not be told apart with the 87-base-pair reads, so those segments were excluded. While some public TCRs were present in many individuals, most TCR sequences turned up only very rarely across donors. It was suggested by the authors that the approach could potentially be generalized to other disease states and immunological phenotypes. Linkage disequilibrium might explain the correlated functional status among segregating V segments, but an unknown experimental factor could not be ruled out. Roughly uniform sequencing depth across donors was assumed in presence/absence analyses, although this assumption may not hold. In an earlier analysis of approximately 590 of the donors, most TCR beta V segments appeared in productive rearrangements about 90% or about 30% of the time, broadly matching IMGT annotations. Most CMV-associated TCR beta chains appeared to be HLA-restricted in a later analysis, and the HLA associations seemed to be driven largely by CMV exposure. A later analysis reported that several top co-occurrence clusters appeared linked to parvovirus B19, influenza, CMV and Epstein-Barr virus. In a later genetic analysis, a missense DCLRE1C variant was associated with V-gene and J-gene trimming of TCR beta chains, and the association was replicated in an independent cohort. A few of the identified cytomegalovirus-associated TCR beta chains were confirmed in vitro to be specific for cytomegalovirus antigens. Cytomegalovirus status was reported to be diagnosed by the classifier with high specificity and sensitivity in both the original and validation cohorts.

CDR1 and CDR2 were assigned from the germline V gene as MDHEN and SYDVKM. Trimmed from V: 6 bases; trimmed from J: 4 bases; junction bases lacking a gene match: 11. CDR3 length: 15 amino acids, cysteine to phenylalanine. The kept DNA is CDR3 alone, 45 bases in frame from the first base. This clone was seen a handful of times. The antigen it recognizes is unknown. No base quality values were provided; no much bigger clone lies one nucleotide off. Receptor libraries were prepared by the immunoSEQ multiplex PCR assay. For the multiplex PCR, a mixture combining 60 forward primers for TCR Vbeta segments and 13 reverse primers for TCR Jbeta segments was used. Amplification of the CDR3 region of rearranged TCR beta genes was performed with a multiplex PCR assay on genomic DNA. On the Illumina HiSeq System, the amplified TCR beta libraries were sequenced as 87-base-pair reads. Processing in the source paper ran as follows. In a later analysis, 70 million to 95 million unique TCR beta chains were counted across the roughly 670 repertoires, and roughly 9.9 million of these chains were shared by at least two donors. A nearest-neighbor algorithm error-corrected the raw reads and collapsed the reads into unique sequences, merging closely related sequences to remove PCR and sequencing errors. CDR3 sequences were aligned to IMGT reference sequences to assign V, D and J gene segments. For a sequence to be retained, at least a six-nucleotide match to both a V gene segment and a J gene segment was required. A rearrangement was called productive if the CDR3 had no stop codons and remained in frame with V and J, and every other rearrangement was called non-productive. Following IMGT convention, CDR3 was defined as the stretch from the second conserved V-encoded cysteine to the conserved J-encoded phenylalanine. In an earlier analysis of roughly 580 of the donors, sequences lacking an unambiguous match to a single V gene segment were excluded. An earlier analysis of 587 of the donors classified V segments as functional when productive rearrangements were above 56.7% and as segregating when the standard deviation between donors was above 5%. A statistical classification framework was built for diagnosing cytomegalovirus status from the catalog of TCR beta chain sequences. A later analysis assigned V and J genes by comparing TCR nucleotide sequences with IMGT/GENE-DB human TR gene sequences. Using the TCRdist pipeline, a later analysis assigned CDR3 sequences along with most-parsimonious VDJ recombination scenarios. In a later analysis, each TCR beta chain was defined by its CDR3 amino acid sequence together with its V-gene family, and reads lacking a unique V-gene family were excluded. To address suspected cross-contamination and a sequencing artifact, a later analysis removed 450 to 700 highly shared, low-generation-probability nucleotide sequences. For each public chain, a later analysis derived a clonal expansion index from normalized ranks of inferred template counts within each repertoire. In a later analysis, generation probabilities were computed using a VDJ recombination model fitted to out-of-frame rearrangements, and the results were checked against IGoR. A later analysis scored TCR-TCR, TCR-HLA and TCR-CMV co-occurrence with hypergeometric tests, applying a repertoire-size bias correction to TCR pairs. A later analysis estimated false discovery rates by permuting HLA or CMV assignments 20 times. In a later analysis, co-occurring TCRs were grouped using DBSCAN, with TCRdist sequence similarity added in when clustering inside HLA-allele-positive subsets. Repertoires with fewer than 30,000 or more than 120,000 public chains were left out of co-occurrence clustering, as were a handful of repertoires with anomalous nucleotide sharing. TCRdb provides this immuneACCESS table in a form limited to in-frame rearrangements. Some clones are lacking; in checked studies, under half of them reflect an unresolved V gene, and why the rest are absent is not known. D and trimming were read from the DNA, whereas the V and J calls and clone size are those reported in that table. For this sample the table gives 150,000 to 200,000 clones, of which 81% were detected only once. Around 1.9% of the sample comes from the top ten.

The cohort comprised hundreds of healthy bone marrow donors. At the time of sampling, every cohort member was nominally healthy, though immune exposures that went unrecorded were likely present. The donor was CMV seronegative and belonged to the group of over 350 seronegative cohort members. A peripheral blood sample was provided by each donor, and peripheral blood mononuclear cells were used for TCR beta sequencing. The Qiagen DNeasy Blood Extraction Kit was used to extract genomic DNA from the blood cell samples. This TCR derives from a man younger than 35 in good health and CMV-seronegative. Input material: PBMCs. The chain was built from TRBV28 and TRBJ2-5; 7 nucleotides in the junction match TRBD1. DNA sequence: TGTGCCAGCAGCCCCCAAACAGGGGCAGGAGAGACCCAGTACTTC. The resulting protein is CASSPQTGAGETQYF.